This TCR beta chain was obtained from a study of cytomegalovirus exposure and HLA in healthy donors. This PCR relied on a set of 60 Vbeta primers and 13 Jbeta primers. The repertoire was sequenced with immunoSEQ multiplex PCR; TCRdb's copy has only in-frame clones and lacks some. The sample yields 80,000 to 100,000 clones, more than 60% seen once. In nominal health when sampled, donors likely had unrecorded immune exposures nonetheless. CDR3 length equals 14 residues. V was cut by 4 bases and J by 4 bases, with 13 bases left in between. Germline V gene data show CDR1 as MDHEN and CDR2 as SYDVKM. Sequencing used PBMCs. This chain connects TRBV28 to TRBJ1-2; the D gene is possibly TRBD1 (6 bases). The clonotype was recovered from a man aged 18 to 30 in good health and CMV-seropositive. DNA of the CDR3: TGTGCCAGCAGTTCAGGACAGCTCATCTATGGCTACACCTTC. This translates into CASSSGQLIYGYTF.